Listed here are 30 T cell receptor beta chains from one sample, sequenced in a study of vaccination and CD4 T cells after COVID-19. Stated time point: late sampling 161 to 241 days after vaccination in three convalescent patients. Treatment: roughly 10-day PBMC culture with coronavirus spike peptide pools or control peptides (ViraFEST assay). Oncomine TCR Beta short-read sequencing was applied to DNA from cultured CD4+ T cells. TCRdb recomputed calls from the PCR reads with MiXCR, one row per CDR3 protein. Among 20,000 to 30,000 distinct CDR3 sequences, 30% were seen once, and the ten largest hold roughly 3.2%. These receptors have no known antigen. This specimen consisted of CD4+ T cells from blood, cultured in vitro, obtained about 7 months after SARS-CoV-2 vaccination. The receptor source for this set is a human donor who had recovered from COVID-19.

The V gene is TRBV27, the J gene TRBJ1-1; a weak D match, TRBD1 (5 bases). The germline V gene has CDR1 MNHEY and CDR2 SMNVEV (reference sequence). The ends were cut back, 6 bases at V and 2 bases at J, with 16 bases in the middle. The CDR3 totals 15 residues. The CDR3 sequence: CASRTSQGQNTEAFF. In nucleotides, the CDR3 is TGTGCCAGCAGGACCAGTCAAGGACAAAACACTGAAGCTTTCTTT.

There are a few counts of this clonotype. This chain joins TRBV7-8 and TRBJ2-1; perhaps TRBD2 as D (6 bases). The V end was cut by 5 bases, the J end by 3 bases, with 17 bases between. This CDR3 is 16 amino acids long. Germline CDR1 and CDR2: SGHVS and FQNEAQ. The CDR3 nucleotides are TGTGCCAGCAGCCCACTCGGGGGTACAGTCTACAATGAGCAGTTCTTC. Translated, it gives CASSPLGGTVYNEQFF. Using reference TRBV7-8 and TRBJ2-1 for the parts outside the CDR3, the full variable domain is GAGVSQSPRYKVAKRGQDVALRCDPISGHVSLFWYQQALGQGPEFLTYFQNEAQLDKSGLPSDRFFAERPEGSVSTLKIQRTQQEDSAVYLCASSPLGGTVYNEQFFGPGTRLTVL.

This chain connects TRBV7-3 to TRBJ2-7, with TRBD2 matching 8 bases. This CDR3 comprises 13 residues. Germline assignment: CDR1 SGHTA and CDR2 FQGTGA. Trimming removed 0 bases from V and 7 bases from J; junction bases left unmatched: 2. CDR3 sequence reads: CASSLTTSGEQYF. CDR3 DNA: TGTGCCAGCAGCTTAACAACTAGCGGTGAGCAGTACTTC.

On this clonotype: No conserved phenylalanine or tryptophan ends this CDR3, so it is likely a read error. V gene TRBV4-1 combines with J gene TRBJ1-6; tentative D call: TRBD1 (5 bases). This CDR3 has 12 amino acids. Trimming took off 3 bases at V and 9 bases at J, with 6 bases between the two ends. CDR1 MGHRA and CDR2 YSYEKL come from the germline V gene. The CDR3 DNA reads as TGCGCCAGCAGCCAGGGGCTTTCACCCCTCCACTCT. As protein: CASSQGLSPLHS.

The rearrangement uses TRBV7-3 and TRBJ1-1, with D possibly being TRBD1 (5 bases). Trimming removed 5 bases at V and 10 bases at J, with 17 bases between. The CDR3 extends over 13 amino acids. Germline values: CDR1 SGHTA, CDR2 FQGTGA. For the CDR3, the DNA is TGTGCCAGCAGCGAGGGCGGGGGAGGTGTAGCTTTCTTT. Amino acids: CASSEGGGGVAFF. Supplemented by reference TRBV7-3 and TRBJ1-1, the full variable domain reads GAGVSQTPSNKVTEKGKYVELRCDPISGHTALYWYRQSLGQGPEFLIYFQGTGAADDSGLPNDRFFAVRPEGSVSTLKIQRTERGDSAVYLCASSEGGGGVAFFGQGTRLTVV.

V and J are TRBV28 and TRBJ1-2, with D perhaps TRBD1 (5 bases). The CDR3 has 15 amino acids. Deletions cut 4 bases from V and 2 bases from J, with 14 bases between. The germline CDR1 and CDR2 sequences are MDHEN and SYDVKM. The CDR3 spells CASSSPETVNYGYTF. DNA for the CDR3: TGTGCCAGCAGTTCACCAGAGACAGTCAACTATGGCTACACCTTC.

The genes are TRBV6-2 or TRBV6-3 and TRBJ2-3; perhaps TRBD1 as D (5 bases). V lost 8 bases and J lost 4, with 16 bases in between. In germline, CDR1 is MNHEY, CDR2 SVGEGT. This CDR3 is built from 14 residues. Written as DNA, the CDR3 is TGTGCCAGCCGGTCTGGACAAGGCCCAGATACGCAGTATTTT. This gives the protein CASRSGQGPDTQYF.

Judged by abundance, this clonotype is medium-sized. The gene calls are TRBV7-2 and TRBJ2-5, with no clear D. The germline V and J ends were trimmed by 10 bases and 4 bases, with 4 bases remaining between them. CDR3 size: 9 residues. CDR1 is SGHTA and CDR2 is FQGNSA in the germline V gene. DNA of the CDR3: TGTGCCATAGGAGAGACCCAGTACTTC. Encoded protein: CAIGETQYF. Based on the CDR3 plus reference TRBV7-2 and TRBJ2-5, the full variable domain is GAGVSQSPSNKVTEKGKDVELRCDPISGHTALYWYRQSLGQGLEFLIYFQGNSAPDKSGLPSDRFSAERTGGSVSTLTIQRTQQEDSAVYLCAIGETQYFGPGTRLLVL.

In this sample, this clonotype turned up a few times. The rearrangement uses TRBV28 and TRBJ2-5, with a weak D call TRBD2 (7 bases). Germline-derived CDR1 and CDR2 are MDHEN and SYDVKM. This CDR3 region has 14 residues. V was clipped by 5 bases and J by 1 base, with 11 bases between them. The DNA of the CDR3 is TGTGCCAGCAGTCTGGGGGGGCCCCAAGAGACCCAGTACTTC. Encoded protein: CASSLGGPQETQYF. Full variable domain (missing parts from reference TRBV28 and TRBJ2-5): DVKVTQSSRYLVKRTGEKVFLECVQDMDHENMFWYRQDPGLGLRLIYFSYDVKMKEKGDIPEGYSVSREKKERFSLILESASTNQTSMYLCASSLGGPQETQYFGPGTRLLVL.

V gene TRBV20-1 combines with J gene TRBJ1-2; no reliable D call. Germline V gene lookup returns CDR1 DFQATT and CDR2 SNEGSKA (reference sequence). The CDR3 runs to 12 residues. The ends were cut back, 3 bases at V and 2 bases at J, with 7 bases in the middle. The CDR3 region is CSASKINYGYTF. DNA for the CDR3: TGCAGTGCTAGTAAGATAAACTATGGCTACACCTTC.

The rearrangement links TRBV27 to TRBJ2-1; 8 bases fit TRBD2. Trimming cost V 8 bases and J 9 bases; bases outside gene matches: 12. This CDR3 has 14 residues. Germline V CDR1 and CDR2: MNHEY, SMNVEV (reference sequence). The CDR3 coding sequence is TGTGCCAGCTCCCCTTTTAGCCGGGAGGGTGAGCAGTTCTTC. Translating it yields CASSPFSREGEQFF.

This sequence joins TRBV28 and TRBJ2-7; 7 nucleotides agree with TRBD2. CDR1 and CDR2 (germline): MDHEN, SYDVKM. The V and J ends lost 6 bases and 0 bases, in that order; junction bases with no gene match: 8. The CDR3 has 15 amino acids. CDR3 in DNA: TGTGCCAGCAGGGAAAGAAGCGGGGACTCCTACGAGCAGTACTTC. It yields the protein CASRERSGDSYEQYF.

The rearrangement uses TRBV28 and TRBJ1-5; D is undetermined. Trimming cost V 3 bases and J 1 base, with 10 bases left between them. Germline loops: CDR1 MDHEN, CDR2 SYDVKM. The CDR3 is 15 amino acids. The CDR3 protein is CASSLVRWSNQPQHF. Written as DNA, the CDR3 is TGTGCCAGCAGTTTGGTACGGTGGAGCAATCAGCCCCAGCATTTT. Combining the CDR3 with reference TRBV28 and TRBJ1-5 gives the whole variable domain DVKVTQSSRYLVKRTGEKVFLECVQDMDHENMFWYRQDPGLGLRLIYFSYDVKMKEKGDIPEGYSVSREKKERFSLILESASTNQTSMYLCASSLVRWSNQPQHFGDGTRLSIL.

In its sample, this clonotype was seen once. The rearrangement uses TRBV4-1 and TRBJ2-1; 9 nucleotides agree with TRBD2. This CDR3 has 16 residues. J gave up 6 bases and V 0 bases, and 6 bases lay outside the gene matches. CDR1 is MGHRA, CDR2 YSYEKL, per germline. For the CDR3, the DNA is TGCGCCAGCAGCCAAGATACAAGCGGGAGGTTCAATGAGCAGTTCTTC. It yields the protein CASSQDTSGRFNEQFF.

In this sample, this clonotype turned up once. The chain joins TRBV18 to TRBJ2-7; maybe TRBD2 (5 bases). Germline loops: CDR1 KGHSH, CDR2 LQKENI. This CDR3 spans 11 amino acids. Trimming shortened V by 2 bases and J by 9 bases, and 8 bases separated the two germline ends. Here the CDR3 reads CASSPGSGQYF. In nucleotides, the CDR3 is TGTGCCAGCTCACCAGGGAGTGGGCAGTACTTC.

J is TRBJ2-7 and V is TRBV5-1, with TRBD1 matching over 8 bases. This CDR3 is built from 16 residues. Germline loops: CDR1 SGHRS, CDR2 YFSETQ. The ends lost 1 base at V and 6 bases at J; junction bases unmatched: 12. This CDR3 is CASSLWLDRATSEQYF. CDR3 nucleotide sequence: TGCGCCAGCAGCTTGTGGCTGGACAGGGCCACATCCGAGCAGTACTTC.

This clonotype was counted between two and nine times. The chain carries TRBV20-1 and TRBJ2-1; 7 bases map to TRBD2. Losses at the gene ends were 6 bases for V and 2 bases for J; bases not matched to a gene: 16. Germline V gene data show CDR1 as DFQATT and CDR2 as SNEGSKA (reference sequence). The CDR3 length is 17 residues. CDR3 loop: CSASPGGGQYAYNEQFF. CDR3 in DNA: TGCAGTGCCTCTCCCGGGGGAGGGCAATATGCCTACAATGAGCAGTTCTTC.

Notes on this clonotype: A read error may produce the germline difference seen at one junction end. The chain recombines TRBV20-1 with TRBJ2-6, with TRBD1 identical over 8 bases. Looked up from germline, CDR1 is DFQATT and CDR2 is SNEGSKA (reference sequence). This CDR3 contains 15 residues. The chain's CDR3 is CSAATGGFGANVPTF. The CDR3 region has the DNA TGCAGTGCTGCAACAGGGGGATTTGGGGCCAACGTCCCGACTTTC.

Only one count was recorded for this clonotype. The chain recombines TRBV19 with TRBJ1-2; a possible D gene is TRBD1 (6 bases). V lost 5 bases, J lost 4 bases, and 17 bases lay in between. From germline, CDR1 is LNHDA and CDR2 SQIVND (reference sequence). The CDR3 runs to 15 residues. CDR3 sequence: CASSPAGGRGYGYTF. CDR3 DNA sequence: TGTGCCAGTAGTCCCGCGGGGGGCAGAGGCTATGGCTACACCTTC.

This clonotype was seen more than once but under ten times. V and J are TRBV6-1 and TRBJ2-3, with 7 nucleotides matching TRBD2. The V segment lost 5 bases and the J segment 5 bases; nucleotides outside the gene matches: 7. The CDR3 spans 14 residues. Germline assignment: CDR1 MNHNS and CDR2 SASEGT. The CDR3 region has the DNA TGTGCCAGCAGTAAAGGACTAGTGGGAGATACGCAGTATTTT. Amino acid sequence: CASSKGLVGDTQYF.

The V and J genes are TRBV20-1 and TRBJ1-2; the D is unclear. V lost 0 bases, J lost 5 bases, and 10 bases lay in between. CDR3 size: 13 residues. CDR1 is DFQATT and CDR2 is SNEGSKA in the germline V gene (reference sequence). For the CDR3, the DNA is TGCAGTGCTAGAGATTCGGACTCTTATGGCTACACCTTC. This codes for CSARDSDSYGYTF.

V usage is TRBV4-1 and J usage is TRBJ2-5, with D uncertain. The CDR3 covers 15 residues. Germline V lookup: CDR1 MGHRA, CDR2 YSYEKL. The V and J ends lost 1 base and 0 bases respectively, with 9 bases between them. CDR3: CASSQATPHQETQYF. Here the CDR3 DNA reads TGCGCCAGCAGCCAAGCGACACCGCACCAAGAGACCCAGTACTTC.

The chain has TRBV10-3 and TRBJ2-3; D is uncertain. The CDR3 sequence is 14 residues long. Germline lookup yields CDR1 ENHRY and CDR2 SYGVKD. V was trimmed by 3 bases and J by 2 bases, leaving 9 bases between them. CDR3 amino acids: CAISDIETTDTQYF. For the CDR3, the DNA is TGTGCCATCAGTGATATAGAGACCACAGATACGCAGTATTTT.

V is TRBV5-4 and J is TRBJ2-3; possible D gene TRBD2, 5 bases. The germline V gene has CDR1 SGHNT and CDR2 YYREEE (reference sequence). V was clipped by 0 bases and J by 6 bases, with 8 bases between them. The CDR3 extends over 13 amino acids. CDR3 bases: TGTGCCAGCAGCTTGGGAGGGTTCGATACGCAGTATTTT. It translates to CASSLGGFDTQYF.

This sequence joins TRBV20-1 and TRBJ2-1, with a possible D match to TRBD2 (6 bases). The CDR3 sequence is 13 residues long. Trimming took off 5 bases at V and 8 bases at J, with 16 bases between the two ends. From germline, CDR1 is DFQATT and CDR2 SNEGSKA (reference sequence). The CDR3 is CSAAGPPLDEQFF. The CDR3 DNA reads as TGCAGTGCTGCGGGACCACCCCTGGATGAGCAGTTCTTC.

This clonotype has just a few counts. The chain couples TRBV20-1 to TRBJ2-3, with D perhaps TRBD1 or TRBD2 (5 bases each). The V and J ends lost 6 bases and 2 bases respectively, with 18 bases between them. The germline gives CDR1 DFQATT, CDR2 SNEGSKA (reference sequence). The CDR3 runs to 15 residues. The CDR3, as DNA: TGCAGTGCCTCCACCCAGCCGGGGCCCACAGATACGCAGTATTTT. Its translation is CSASTQPGPTDTQYF.

The chain uses TRBV10-3 and TRBJ1-5; D call uncertain. Germline V gives CDR1 ENHRY, CDR2 SYGVKD. This CDR3 is built from 18 residues. V lost 3 bases to trimming and J lost 0 bases, with 18 bases between them. This CDR3 is CAISDVSWAVNSNQPQHF. DNA for the CDR3: TGTGCCATCAGTGACGTTTCTTGGGCTGTTAATAGCAATCAGCCCCAGCATTTT.

The chain combines TRBV19 with TRBJ2-7; no clear D gene. Between the trimmed V and J ends, which lost 7 bases and 2 bases, there was a span of 12 bases. Germline CDR1 and CDR2: LNHDA and SQIVND (reference sequence). This CDR3 has 13 amino acids. CDR3 DNA sequence: TGTGCCAGTACTCGATCCGGCACCTACGAGCAGTACTTC. This encodes CASTRSGTYEQYF. Variable domain in full (rest from reference TRBV19 and TRBJ2-7): DGGITQSPKYLFRKEGQNVTLSCEQNLNHDAMYWYRQDPGQGLRLIYYSQIVNDFQKGDIAEGYSVSREKKESFPLTVTSAQKNPTAFYLCASTRSGTYEQYFGPGTRLTVT.

The gene calls are TRBV12-3 or TRBV12-4 and TRBJ2-1; D perhaps matches TRBD2 (7 bases). The length of the CDR3 is 13 residues. V lost 8 bases and J lost 5, with 13 bases in between. Here the CDR3 reads CASGRGVHNEQFF. CDR3 DNA: TGTGCCAGCGGGAGGGGGGTACACAATGAGCAGTTCTTC.

Notes on this clonotype: An end of the junction does not agree with germline; a read error may underlie this. V is TRBV7-7 and J is TRBJ2-1, with a weak D call TRBD2 (5 bases). This CDR3 has 13 residues. The V gene's germline CDR1 is SSHAT and CDR2 FNYEAQ (reference sequence). CDR3 coding DNA: TGTGCTAGCAGCTTAGGGCTAGCAAATGAGCAGTTCTTC. This translates into CASSLGLANEQFF.